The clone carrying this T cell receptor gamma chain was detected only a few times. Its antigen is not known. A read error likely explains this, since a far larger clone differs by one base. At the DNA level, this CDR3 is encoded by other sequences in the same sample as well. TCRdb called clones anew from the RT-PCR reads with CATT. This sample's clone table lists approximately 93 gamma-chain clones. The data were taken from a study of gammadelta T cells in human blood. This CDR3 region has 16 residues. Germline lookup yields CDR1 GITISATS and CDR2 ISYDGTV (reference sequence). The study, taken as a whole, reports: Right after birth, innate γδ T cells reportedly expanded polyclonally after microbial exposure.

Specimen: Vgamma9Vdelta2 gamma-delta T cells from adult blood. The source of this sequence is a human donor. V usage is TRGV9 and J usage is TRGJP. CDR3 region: CALWEVQELGKKIKVF. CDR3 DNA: TGTGCCTTGTGGGAGGTGCAAGAGTTGGGTAAAAAAATCAAGGTATTT.